Sequencing of this T cell receptor (beta chain) was carried out in a study of shared clonotypes between healthy human individuals. From germline, CDR1 is SGHRS and CDR2 YFSETQ. The CDR3 loop spans 14 amino acids. The V and J ends lost 0 bases and 0 bases respectively, with 7 bases between them. Generated by immunoSEQ multiplex PCR, the TCRdb table keeps only in-frame clones and is missing some. Seen here are 400,000 or so clones, around 96% observed once, and the top ten hold 0.25% to 0.35%. To note about this clone: Other DNA sequences in this specimen translate into the identical CDR3.

The receptor was isolated from a man aged 25-40 years in good health. The sample consisted of memory CD8+ T cells sorted from blood. Subset denoted: CD45RO+ cells pooled with CCR7-negative TemRA cells. V gene TRBV5-1 combines with J gene TRBJ2-7; TRBD2 might be the D (6 bases). CDR3 nucleotide sequence: TGCGCCAGCAGCTTGGAAGCGGGCTCCTACGAGCAGTACTTC. Translation gives CASSLEAGSYEQYF.